This T cell receptor (beta chain) was recovered during a study of shared T cell receptors in the human thymus. The CDR3 has 16 residues. V dropped 3 bases and J dropped 0; count of bases not matched to a gene: 4. CDR1 and CDR2 (germline): SEHNR, FQNEAQ (reference sequence). Only in-frame clones appear in the TCRdb table, and some are missing; sequencing was by immunoSEQ multiplex PCR. Of 640,000 or so clones listed, approximately 87% are singletons. These data were also filed under a second study, of human thymus T cells. As reported in that work: Resections that were taken during corrective heart surgery supplied the thymus tissue. Unrelated individuals reportedly shared highly overlapping thymic TCR repertoires.

The V gene is TRBV7-9, the J gene TRBJ2-1; 8 nucleotides agree with TRBD2. The specimen was thymocytes. The source of this sequence is a boy younger than two with a congenital heart defect. CDR3 sequence reads: CASSFPTSASYNEQFF. CDR3 nucleotide sequence: TGTGCCAGCAGCTTCCCGACTAGCGCCTCCTACAATGAGCAGTTCTTC.